The T cell receptor (beta chain) under discussion was sequenced for a study of T cell responses to AZD1222 COVID-19 vaccine. Only in-frame clones appear in the TCRdb table, and some are missing; sequencing was by immunoSEQ multiplex PCR. The data contain 30,000 to 35,000 clones, around 82% of them seen just once; the ten biggest clones take up about 4.6%. Study conclusions and caveats: Just a handful of AZD1222 recipients tested seropositive at baseline. CD4 TCRs associated with vaccination spanned spike, dominating at 160-218 and 743-854. Donor demographics were predominantly white British with a female majority; clonal diversity may be underestimated.

This clone was seen a few times. Its antigen is unknown. There are 14 residues in the CDR3. The V gene's germline CDR1 is LNHNV and CDR2 YYDKDF (reference sequence). The junction had 9 bases not matched to a gene; V was cut back by 9 bases and J by 2 bases. The chain uses TRBV15 and TRBJ1-2; 7 bases line up with TRBD1. The starting material was peripheral blood, obtained 28 days after the second AZD1222 dose. The sequence was obtained from an adult who received the AZD1222 COVID-19 vaccine. CDR3: CATRGQLLNYGYTF. The CDR3 DNA sequence: TGTGCCACAAGGGGACAGTTACTCAACTATGGCTACACCTTC. Complete variable domain (other parts from reference TRBV15 and TRBJ1-2): DAMVIQNPRYQVTQFGKPVTLSCSQTLNHNVMYWYQQKSSQAPKLLFHYYDKDFNNEADTPDNFQSRRPNTSFCFLDIRSPGLGDTAMYLCATRGQLLNYGYTFGSGTRLTVV.